This is a list of T cell receptor beta chains from one sample in a study of blood T cell repertoires in COVID-19. Some clones are missing from TCRdb's copy, which holds only in-frame ones; the method was immunoSEQ multiplex PCR. The table has 40,000 to 45,000 clones, 89% seen once. Sample: peripheral blood. The receptors here all came from a man aged 50-59 years with active COVID-19. CDR3s include the opening cysteine and the closing phenylalanine or tryptophan. Each record gives: D gene, clone size, V gene, J gene, CDR3 DNA, CDR3 protein. A D gene is named only where the DNA matches it firmly. A clone size is listed for some rows: how often the clone was seen (once, few, many), or a class if it is expanded.

D gene: TRBD1
clone size: few
V gene: TRBV5-1
J gene: TRBJ2-7
CDR3 DNA: TGCGCCAGCAGCTCGGACAGGGCCTACGAGCAGTACTTC
CDR3 protein: CASSSDRAYEQYF

D gene: TRBD1
clone size: NA
V gene: TRBV24-1
J gene: TRBJ1-5
CDR3 DNA: TGTGCCACCAGTGAGCCGGGACAGGGGGTGATTCAGCCCCAGCATTTT
CDR3 protein: CATSEPGQGVIQPQHF

D gene: TRBD2
clone size: NA
V gene: TRBV24-1
J gene: TRBJ2-1
CDR3 DNA: TGTGCCACCAGTGATTTGACTAGCGGGAGTAGCAATGAGCAGTTCTTC
CDR3 protein: CATSDLTSGSSNEQFF

D gene: NA
clone size: NA
V gene: TRBV28
J gene: TRBJ2-7
CDR3 DNA: TGTGCCAGCAGCCGGACAGTCGAGCAGTACTTC
CDR3 protein: CASSRTVEQYF

D gene: NA
clone size: NA
V gene: TRBV2
J gene: TRBJ1-5
CDR3 DNA: TGTGCCAGCAGTGAAGAAAGGGGTTTTCAGCCCCAGCATTTT
CDR3 protein: CASSEERGFQPQHF

D gene: NA
clone size: NA
V gene: TRBV18
J gene: TRBJ2-5
CDR3 DNA: TGTGCCAGCTCACCACTCCGGGAGACCCAGTACTTC
CDR3 protein: CASSPLRETQYF

D gene: TRBD1
clone size: NA
V gene: TRBV7-2
J gene: TRBJ2-4
CDR3 DNA: TGTGCCAGCAGCCCGAAGGGGACAGGGTTAGCCAAAAACATTCAGTACTTC
CDR3 protein: CASSPKGTGLAKNIQYF

D gene: TRBD2
clone size: NA
V gene: TRBV18
J gene: TRBJ2-3
CDR3 DNA: TGTGCCAGCTCACAGGGACTAGCGCCAGATACGCAGTATTTT
CDR3 protein: CASSQGLAPDTQYF

D gene: TRBD2
clone size: NA
V gene: TRBV30
J gene: TRBJ2-3
CDR3 DNA: TGTGCCTGGAGTCTCCCCCCCGGACTAGCGGGAGCAGATACGCAGTATTTT
CDR3 protein: CAWSLPPGLAGADTQYF

D gene: NA
clone size: NA
V gene: TRBV4-1
J gene: TRBJ1-2
CDR3 DNA: TGCGCCAGCAGCCAAGGATTAAGGGGTACTTATGGCTACACCTTC
CDR3 protein: CASSQGLRGTYGYTF

D gene: NA
clone size: NA
V gene: TRBV19
J gene: TRBJ1-5
CDR3 DNA: TGTGCCAGTAGTATATCGGGTCGCAATCAGCCCCAGCATTTT
CDR3 protein: CASSISGRNQPQHF

D gene: NA
clone size: NA
V gene: TRBV5-1
J gene: TRBJ2-3
CDR3 DNA: TGCGCCAGCAGCTTAGGCGGCGCCTCCACAGATACGCAGTATTTT
CDR3 protein: CASSLGGASTDTQYF

D gene: TRBD1
clone size: NA
V gene: TRBV6-5
J gene: TRBJ2-7
CDR3 DNA: TGTGCCAGCAGTTCCACAGGGGAAACGGCCGAGCAGTACTTC
CDR3 protein: CASSSTGETAEQYF

D gene: NA
clone size: NA
V gene: TRBV3-1/TRBV3-2
J gene: TRBJ2-3
CDR3 DNA: TGTGCCCGAGGGGGGGAGGCTAGCACAGATACGCAGTATTTT
CDR3 protein: CARGGEASTDTQYF

D gene: TRBD1
clone size: NA
V gene: TRBV6-2/TRBV6-3
J gene: TRBJ2-1
CDR3 DNA: TGTGCCAGCAGTCGGGACAGGACATACAATGAGCAGTTCTTC
CDR3 protein: CASSRDRTYNEQFF

D gene: TRBD2
clone size: NA
V gene: TRBV5-1
J gene: TRBJ2-5
CDR3 DNA: TGCGCCAGCAGCTTTGGGGAGGGCTACAGTGAGACCCAGTACTTC
CDR3 protein: CASSFGEGYSETQYF

D gene: NA
clone size: NA
V gene: TRBV7-9
J gene: TRBJ2-7
CDR3 DNA: TGTGCCAGCACCCCACTCGGGAGCCCCTACGAGCAGTACTTC
CDR3 protein: CASTPLGSPYEQYF

D gene: NA
clone size: NA
V gene: TRBV10-3
J gene: TRBJ2-7
CDR3 DNA: TGTGCCATCAGGAGACAGGGCGGGGATATGGACGAGCAGTACTTC
CDR3 protein: CAIRRQGGDMDEQYF

D gene: NA
clone size: NA
V gene: TRBV5-4
J gene: TRBJ2-3
CDR3 DNA: TGTGCCAGCAGCTTGAGCCTAGGGGCAGATACGCAGTATTTT
CDR3 protein: CASSLSLGADTQYF

D gene: NA
clone size: NA
V gene: TRBV7-2
J gene: TRBJ2-7
CDR3 DNA: TGTGCCAGCAGCTCTCCCGGGAAGGCGGAGCAGTACTTC
CDR3 protein: CASSSPGKAEQYF

D gene: TRBD1
clone size: NA
V gene: TRBV2
J gene: TRBJ2-5
CDR3 DNA: TGTGCCAGCCAAGGACAGGGGAAAGAGACCCAGTACTTC
CDR3 protein: CASQGQGKETQYF

D gene: TRBD2
clone size: NA
V gene: TRBV6-2/TRBV6-3
J gene: TRBJ2-4
CDR3 DNA: TGTGCCAGCAGTCCCTCCACTAGCGGGAGTGACATTCAGTACTTC
CDR3 protein: CASSPSTSGSDIQYF